This section outlines one T cell receptor beta chain sequence together with its context. The sample holds many counts of this clone. The target of this receptor is not known. No much larger clone exists at a distance of one base, and base qualities are not known. The library relied on the immunoSEQ multiplex PCR assay. TCRdb stores this immuneACCESS table with in-frame sequences only. Part of the clones is absent; in the studies checked, under half of the shortfall reflects unresolved V genes, and no reason is known for the rest. Across this sample there are roughly 86,000 clones, with roughly 91% seen only once. The ten largest account for 15% to 18% of the sample. The sample belongs to a study of control samples from healthy donors and cancer patients (dated by TCRdb to the early 2020s). The CDR3 has 14 amino acids, counting the end cysteine and phenylalanine. Only the CDR3 DNA is retained, 42 bases long and in frame from the first base. CDR1 is given as SGHRS and CDR2 as YFSETQ, both from the germline V gene. V and J lose 7 bases and 3 bases, and a span of 16 bases separates them.

The sequenced material came from blood. The TCR sequence derives from a man aged 25-45 years in good health. The chain employs TRBV5-1 and TRBJ1-1, and possibly TRBD1, on 6 matching bases. At the DNA level, the sequence is TGCGCCAGCGGTTCAGGGGTTTTGGACACTGAAGCTTTCTTT. It codes for CASGSGVLDTEAFF.